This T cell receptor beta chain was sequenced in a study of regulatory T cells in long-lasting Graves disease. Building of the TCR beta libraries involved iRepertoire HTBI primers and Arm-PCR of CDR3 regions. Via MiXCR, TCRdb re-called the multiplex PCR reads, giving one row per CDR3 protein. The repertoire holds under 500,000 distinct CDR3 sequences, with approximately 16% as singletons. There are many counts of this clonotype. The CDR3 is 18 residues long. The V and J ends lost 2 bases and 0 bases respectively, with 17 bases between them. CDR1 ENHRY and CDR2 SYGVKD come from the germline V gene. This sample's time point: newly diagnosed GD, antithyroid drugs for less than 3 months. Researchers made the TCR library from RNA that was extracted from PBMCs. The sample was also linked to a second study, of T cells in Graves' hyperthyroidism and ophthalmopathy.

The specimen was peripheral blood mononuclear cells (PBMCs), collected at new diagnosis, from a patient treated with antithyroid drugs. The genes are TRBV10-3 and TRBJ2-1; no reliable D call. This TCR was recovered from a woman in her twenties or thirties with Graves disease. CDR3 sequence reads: CAISEPRMSFSSYNEQFF. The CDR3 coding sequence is TGTGCCATCAGTGAGCCAAGGATGTCCTTTAGCTCCTACAATGAGCAGTTCTTC.